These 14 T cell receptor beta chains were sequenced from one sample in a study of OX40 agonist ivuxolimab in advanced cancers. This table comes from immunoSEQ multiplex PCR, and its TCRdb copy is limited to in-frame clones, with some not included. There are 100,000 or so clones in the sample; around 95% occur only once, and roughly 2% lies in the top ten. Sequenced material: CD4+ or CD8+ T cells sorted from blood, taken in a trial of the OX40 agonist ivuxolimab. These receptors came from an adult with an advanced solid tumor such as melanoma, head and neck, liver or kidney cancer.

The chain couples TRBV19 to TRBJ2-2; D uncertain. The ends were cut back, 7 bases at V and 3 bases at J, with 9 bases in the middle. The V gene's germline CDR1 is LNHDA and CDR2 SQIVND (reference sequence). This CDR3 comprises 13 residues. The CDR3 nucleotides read TGTGCCAGTATCCGGTTGTACACCGGGGAGCTGTTTTTT. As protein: CASIRLYTGELFF.

The CDR3 DNA reads as TGTGCCAGCAGCTTAGCTGAGGACAGTCTCGAGCAGTACTTC. It encodes CASSLAEDSLEQYF. The chain couples TRBV7-6 to TRBJ2-7; a weak D match, TRBD1 (6 bases). This CDR3 spans 14 amino acids. Germline V gene sequence: CDR1 SGHVS, CDR2 FNYEAQ. V lost 0 bases and J lost 6, with 12 bases in between.

The CDR3 DNA follows: TGCGCCAGCAGCCAAGTTAGGACAGGGGCTTCCTACGAGCAGTACTTC. Translating gives CASSQVRTGASYEQYF. The chain recombines TRBV4-3 with TRBJ2-7, with 9 positions matching TRBD1. Germline assignment: CDR1 LGHNA and CDR2 YSLEER. V lost 1 base and J lost 1; bases outside the gene matches: 5. This CDR3 region has 16 residues.

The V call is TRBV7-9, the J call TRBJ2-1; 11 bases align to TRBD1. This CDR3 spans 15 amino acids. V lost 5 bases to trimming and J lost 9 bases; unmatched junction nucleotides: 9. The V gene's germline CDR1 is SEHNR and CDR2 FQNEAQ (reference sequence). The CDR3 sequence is CASSRGTGGKTEQFF. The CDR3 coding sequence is TGTGCCAGCAGCCGCGGGACAGGGGGAAAGACTGAGCAGTTCTTC. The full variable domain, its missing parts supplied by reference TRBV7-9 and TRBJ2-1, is DTGVSQNPRHKITKRGQNVTFRCDPISEHNRLYWYRQTLGQGPEFLTYFQNEAQLEKSRLLSDRFSAERPKGSFSTLEIQRTEQGDSAMYLCASSRGTGGKTEQFFGPGTRLTVL.

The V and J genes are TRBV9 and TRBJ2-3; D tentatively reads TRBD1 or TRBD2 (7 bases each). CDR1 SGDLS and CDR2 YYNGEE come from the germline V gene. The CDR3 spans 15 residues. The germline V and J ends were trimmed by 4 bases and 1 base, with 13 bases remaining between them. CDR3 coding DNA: TGTGCCAGCAGCACAGGGGAGGGAGGCACAGATACGCAGTATTTT. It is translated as CASSTGEGGTDTQYF.

As DNA, the CDR3 is TGTGCAAGTCGCTTAGAGGGCCGACAGAAATCAGGGGAATTAGCTTTCTTT. Amino acid sequence: CASRLEGRQKSGELAFF. The V call is TRBV12-2, the J call TRBJ1-1; no DNA check was done on the table's D call, TRBD1. TRBV12-2 has pseudogene status. The CDR3 contains 17 residues.

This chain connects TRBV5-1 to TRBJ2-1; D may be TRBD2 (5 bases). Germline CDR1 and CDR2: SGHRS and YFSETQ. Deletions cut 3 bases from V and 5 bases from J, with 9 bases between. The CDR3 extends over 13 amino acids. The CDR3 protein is CASSSDGNNEQFF. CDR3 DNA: TGCGCCAGCAGCTCTGACGGGAACAATGAGCAGTTCTTC.

This CDR3 is CASLSDRSSYNEQFF. CDR3 bases: TGTGCCAGCTTATCGGACAGATCCTCCTACAATGAGCAGTTCTTC. This rearrangement joins TRBV7-8 to TRBJ2-1, with D maybe TRBD1 (6 bases). V was clipped by 8 bases and J by 0 bases, with 14 bases between them. Germline V CDR1 and CDR2: SGHVS, FQNEAQ. The CDR3 has 15 residues.

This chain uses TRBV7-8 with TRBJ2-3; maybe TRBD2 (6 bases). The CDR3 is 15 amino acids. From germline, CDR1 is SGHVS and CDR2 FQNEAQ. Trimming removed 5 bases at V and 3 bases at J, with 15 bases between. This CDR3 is CASSPGTSYTDTQYF. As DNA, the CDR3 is TGTGCCAGCAGCCCCGGGACTTCTTATACAGATACGCAGTATTTT.

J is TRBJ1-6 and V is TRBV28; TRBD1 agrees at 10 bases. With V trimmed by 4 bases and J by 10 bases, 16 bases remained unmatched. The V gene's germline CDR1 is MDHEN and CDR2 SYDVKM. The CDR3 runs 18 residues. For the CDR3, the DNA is TGTGCCAGCAGTTCCACCCTACCTATCGGGACAGGGGACTCACCCCTCCACTTT. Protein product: CASSSTLPIGTGDSPLHF.

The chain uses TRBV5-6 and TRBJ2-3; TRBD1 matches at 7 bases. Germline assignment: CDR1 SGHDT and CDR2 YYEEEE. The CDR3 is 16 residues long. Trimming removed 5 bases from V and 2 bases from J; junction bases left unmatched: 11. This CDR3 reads CASSPDRDGATDTQYF. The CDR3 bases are TGTGCCAGCAGTCCCGACAGGGACGGTGCCACAGATACGCAGTATTTT. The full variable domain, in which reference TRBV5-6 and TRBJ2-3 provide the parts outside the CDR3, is DAGVTQSPTHLIKTRGQQVTLRCSPKSGHDTVSWYQQALGQGPQFIFQYYEEEERQRGNFPDRFSGHQFPNYSSELNVNALLLGDSALYLCASSPDRDGATDTQYFGPGTRLTVL.

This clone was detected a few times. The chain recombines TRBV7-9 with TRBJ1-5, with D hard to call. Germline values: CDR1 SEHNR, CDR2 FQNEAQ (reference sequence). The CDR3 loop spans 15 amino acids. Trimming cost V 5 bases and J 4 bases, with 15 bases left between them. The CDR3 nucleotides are TGTGCCAGCAGCCCTACGGGAGATTGGAATCAGCCCCAGCATTTT. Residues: CASSPTGDWNQPQHF.

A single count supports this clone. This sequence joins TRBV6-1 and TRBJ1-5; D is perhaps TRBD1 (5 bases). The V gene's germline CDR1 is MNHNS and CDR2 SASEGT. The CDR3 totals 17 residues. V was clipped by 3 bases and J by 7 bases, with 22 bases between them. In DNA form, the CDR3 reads TGTGCCAGCAGTGAGGGGATCGGGGACTACGATGGACAGCCCCAGCATTTT. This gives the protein CASSEGIGDYDGQPQHF.

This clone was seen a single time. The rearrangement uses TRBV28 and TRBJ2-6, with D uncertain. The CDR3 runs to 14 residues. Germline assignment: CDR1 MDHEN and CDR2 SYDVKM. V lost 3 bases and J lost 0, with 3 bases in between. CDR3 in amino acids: CASSFFSGANVLTF. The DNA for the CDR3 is TGTGCCAGCAGTTTCTTCTCTGGGGCCAACGTCCTGACTTTC.